These T cell receptor beta chains were read from a single sample in a study of blood T cell repertoires in COVID-19. Profiled with immunoSEQ multiplex PCR; TCRdb holds only in-frame clones, not every one. The sample includes fewer than 250,000 clones, roughly 90% seen only once; the top ten take 0.6% to 0.9%. Sequences were obtained from peripheral blood. Receptor source: a woman aged 70 to 79 with acute or convalescent COVID-19. Each CDR3 is given with its conserved first and last residue. Fields, in order: CDR3 length, D gene, clone size, J gene, V gene, CDR3 DNA, CDR3 protein. D genes are given only for firm matches. Only part of the rows carry a size: once, few, many, or a class if the clone is expanded.

14 NA NA TRBJ2-7 TRBV12-5 TGTGCTAGTGGTTTGAATCCTAATTCCTACGAGCAGTACTTC CASGLNPNSYEQYF
14 TRBD1 NA TRBJ1-1 TRBV7-2 TGTGCCAGCACCCGCCGGGACAGGGGAACTGAAGCTTTCTTT CASTRRDRGTEAFF
17 NA NA TRBJ1-2 TRBV6-1 TGTGCCAGCAGTGAAGCGTCTGGCAGGGGCATTAACTATGGCTACACCTTC CASSEASGRGINYGYTF
13 NA NA TRBJ1-1 TRBV19 TGTGCCAGTAGCTTAAACACGAACACTGAAGCTTTCTTT CASSLNTNTEAFF
13 NA NA TRBJ1-2 TRBV27 TGTGCCAGCAGTCCTACTGATGGTCGTGGCTACACCTTC CASSPTDGRGYTF
14 NA NA TRBJ1-2 TRBV10-2 TGCGCCAGCAGTGAGTCGCGGGGGGGCTATGGCTACACCTTC CASSESRGGYGYTF
16 NA few TRBJ2-7 TRBV5-1 TGCGCCAGCAGCTCTCCTGTTACTAGTGTCCCCGGCGAGCAGTACTTC CASSSPVTSVPGEQYF
16 NA few TRBJ1-2 TRBV6-6 TGTGCCACAATCAAGCAAATCGAAGCAGGGTACTATGGCTACACCTTC CATIKQIEAGYYGYTF
14 TRBD1 NA TRBJ1-5 TRBV2 TGTGCCAGCACCTCAACAGGGGCTGTTCAGCCCCAGCATTTT CASTSTGAVQPQHF
19 TRBD1 few TRBJ1-4 TRBV9 TGTGCCAGCAGCGTCGACTTATCGACAGGGATCCCAACTAATGAAAAACTGTTTTTT CASSVDLSTGIPTNEKLFF
13 TRBD1 NA TRBJ1-2 TRBV4-1 TGCGCCAGCAGCCATAGACAGGGGGATGGCTACACCTTC CASSHRQGDGYTF
15 NA NA TRBJ2-7 TRBV7-3 TGTGCCAGCAGCTCCCAGCAGGGTAGCTCCTACGAGCAGTACTTC CASSSQQGSSYEQYF
15 NA NA TRBJ1-1 TRBV5-1 TGCGCCAGCAGCTTTTCAGGCAGTATGAACACTGAAGCTTTCTTT CASSFSGSMNTEAFF
16 TRBD1 NA TRBJ1-5 TRBV7-7 TGTGCTAGCTCGCAGGGGGCCCGGGGGAGCAATCAGCCCCAGCATTTT CASSQGARGSNQPQHF
16 TRBD1 NA TRBJ1-3 TRBV3-1/TRBV3-2 TGTGCCAGCAGGCAGACAGGGTCGGGAACTGGAAACACCATATATTTT CASRQTGSGTGNTIYF
13 TRBD1 NA TRBJ1-2 TRBV7-9 TGTGCCAGCAGCTTGGGACAGGGGTTTGGCTACACCTTC CASSLGQGFGYTF
14 NA NA TRBJ2-1 TRBV5-1 TGCGCCAGCAGCCCATCGAGCTCCTACAATGAGCAGTTCTTC CASSPSSSYNEQFF
12 NA NA TRBJ1-2 TRBV2 TGTGCCAGCAAGGTTGCGGGGTTTGGCTACACCTTC CASKVAGFGYTF
14 NA NA TRBJ2-2 TRBV5-1 TGCGCCAGCAGCTCCTCAAGGGGGACCGGGGAGCTGTTTTTT CASSSSRGTGELFF
12 NA NA TRBJ2-1 TRBV5-5 TGTGCCAGCAGCCCACTCGACAATGAGCAGTTCTTC CASSPLDNEQFF
14 NA few TRBJ1-1 TRBV11-3 TGTGCCAGCAGCTTAGTCAACGGGAACACTGAAGCTTTCTTT CASSLVNGNTEAFF
16 NA NA TRBJ2-5 TRBV14 TGTGCCAGCAGCCAAGATCTTGCAAGCGTTCAAGAGACCCAGTACTTC CASSQDLASVQETQYF
14 NA NA TRBJ2-2 TRBV9 TGTGCCAGCAGCGTAGACAGCCACGCCGGGGAGCTGTTTTTT CASSVDSHAGELFF
15 TRBD2 NA TRBJ2-2 TRBV19 TGTGCCAGTAAAGGACTAGCGGGAGGCCCCGGGGAGCTGTTTTTT CASKGLAGGPGELFF
15 NA NA TRBJ2-5 TRBV3-1/TRBV3-2 TGTGCCAGCAGCCAATGGGGCGCCCCCGGGGAGACCCAGTACTTC CASSQWGAPGETQYF
12 NA NA TRBJ2-7 TRBV28 TGTGCCAGCTCTTCGACAGCTTACGAGCAGTACTTC CASSSTAYEQYF
16 TRBD2 NA TRBJ2-1 TRBV28 TGTGCCAGCAGTACCCTAGCGGGAGGCCCCTACAATGAGCAGTTCTTC CASSTLAGGPYNEQFF
15 NA NA TRBJ2-3 TRBV10-3 TGTGCCATCAGTGAGACAGATGGGCTCACAGATACGCAGTATTTT CAISETDGLTDTQYF
15 NA NA TRBJ1-2 TRBV5-1 TGCGCCAGCAGCTCCACAGGGAGCCGAGGCTATGGCTACACCTTC CASSSTGSRGYGYTF
18 TRBD1 few TRBJ1-4 TRBV10-3 TGTGCCATCAGTGAGGCTAGGGGGACAGGCCGAACTAATGAAAAACTGTTTTTT CAISEARGTGRTNEKLFF
15 TRBD1 NA TRBJ2-2 TRBV5-4 TGTGCCAGCAGCTCGAAAGGGACAGACTACGGGGAGCTGTTTTTT CASSSKGTDYGELFF
14 NA NA TRBJ2-1 TRBV5-1 TGCGCCAGCATTCGAGGGGGGGATGACAATGAGCAGTTCTTC CASIRGGDDNEQFF
14 TRBD1 once TRBJ2-1 TRBV6-9 TGTGCCAGCCCCCCACCGGGACAGTTAGCTGAGCAGTTCTTC CASPPPGQLAEQFF
15 NA few TRBJ1-4 TRBV5-4 TGTGCCAGCAGCTTGGGACAGTCAACTAATGAAAAACTGTTTTTT CASSLGQSTNEKLFF
13 TRBD1 once TRBJ2-7 TRBV28 TGTGCCAGCAATAGACAGGGCATCTACGAGCAGTACTTC CASNRQGIYEQYF
13 TRBD1 NA TRBJ1-2 TRBV5-4 TGTGCCAGCAGCTTAGGACAGGGAGGCGGCTACACCTTC CASSLGQGGGYTF
11 NA NA TRBJ2-7 TRBV27 TGTGCCAGCCGCCCGAGTCACGAGCAGTACTTC CASRPSHEQYF